This T cell receptor beta chain was sequenced in a study of early T cells in non-severe SARS-CoV-2 infection. For the study at large: Sequenced material consisted of bulk RNA (from unsorted whole blood), and chains were unpaired.

The table lists this clonotype with many counts. Antigen specificity is unknown. Findings of the study overall: VDJdb-based matching was biased toward anti-spike CD8 responses and missed private and CD4 specificities.

The protocol attached unique molecular identifiers to individual cDNA molecules. TCRdb re-derived calls from the 5' RACE reads in MiXCR, one entry per CDR3 protein. The sample records approximately 81,000 distinct CDR3 sequences, more than 12% being singletons. Trimming cost V 6 bases and J 0 bases; bases outside gene matches: 8. The CDR3 extends over 17 amino acids. Germline loops: CDR1 SNHLY, CDR2 FYNNEI. This receptor was identified in an adult who was a healthcare worker with PCR-confirmed SARS-CoV-2 infection or an uninfected control (not recorded which). The sequenced material came from whole blood. The genes are TRBV2 and TRBJ1-5, with 10 bases identical to TRBD1. The CDR3 DNA sequence: TGTGCCAGCAGAGACGGACAGGGGGGGAGTAGCAATCAGCCCCAGCATTTT. Protein: CASRDGQGGSSNQPQHF.